A selection of T cell receptor beta chains follows, all from one sample in a study of cytomegalovirus exposure and HLA in healthy donors. Some clones are missing from TCRdb's copy, which holds only in-frame ones; the method was immunoSEQ multiplex PCR. In the table there are 95,000 to 110,000 clones, 73% of which are singletons. The sample was PBMCs. Receptors were obtained from a man aged 30 to 39 in good health and CMV-seronegative. Each CDR3 is given with its conserved first and last residue. Each record gives: J gene, D gene, clone size, V gene, CDR3 protein, CDR3 DNA. The D gene is left open where the match is weak. Clone sizes are given selectively: once, few, many, or a class where the clone is expanded.

TRBJ1-2 TRBD1 - TRBV9 CASSVAGTGAYGYTF TGTGCCAGCAGCGTAGCCGGGACAGGGGCCTATGGCTACACCTTC
TRBJ2-7 TRBD2 - TRBV10-2 CASRLAGEKYEQYF TGCGCCTCCCGACTAGCGGGAGAGAAGTACGAGCAGTACTTC
TRBJ1-5 - - TRBV28 CASSWYQGHGGQPQHF TGTGCCAGCAGTTGGTACCAGGGTCATGGTGGGCAGCCCCAGCATTTT
TRBJ1-5 - - TRBV27 CASGPGLWPQHF TGTGCCAGCGGGCCAGGGCTGTGGCCCCAGCATTTT
TRBJ1-5 - - TRBV19 CASSILNQPQHF TGTGCCAGTAGTATCTTAAATCAGCCCCAGCATTTT
TRBJ1-6 - few TRBV27 CASSFEAGYNSPLHF TGTGCCAGCAGTTTCGAGGCAGGGTATAATTCACCCCTCCACTTT
TRBJ2-5 TRBD2 - TRBV6-6 CASSYDQREAQETQYF TGTGCCAGCAGTTACGATCAGCGGGAGGCCCAAGAGACCCAGTACTTC
TRBJ2-7 TRBD2 - TRBV5-1 CASGDGGGSYEQYF TGCGCCAGCGGCGACGGGGGGGGGTCCTACGAGCAGTACTTC
TRBJ2-7 - - TRBV15 CATSRDHSYEQYF TGTGCCACCAGCAGAGATCACTCCTACGAGCAGTACTTC
TRBJ2-7 TRBD1 - TRBV2 CASSPGQVAGEQYF TGTGCCAGCAGCCCGGGACAGGTGGCTGGCGAGCAGTACTTC
TRBJ1-1 TRBD1 - TRBV6-6 CASSQTGYTEAFF TGTGCCAGCAGCCAGACAGGGTACACTGAAGCTTTCTTT
TRBJ2-5 - few TRBV2 CASSGEQETQYF TGTGCCAGCAGTGGAGAACAAGAGACCCAGTACTTC
TRBJ2-7 TRBD1 - TRBV9 CASSVGGLQGGEQYF TGTGCCAGCAGCGTAGGAGGGTTACAGGGGGGCGAGCAGTACTTC
TRBJ2-7 TRBD2 - TRBV27 CASSLSGTSAEQYF TGTGCCAGCAGTTTATCGGGGACTAGCGCCGAGCAGTACTTC
TRBJ2-3 TRBD1 - TRBV5-1 CASSLWQGAVGDTQYF TGCGCCAGCAGCTTGTGGCAGGGGGCAGTTGGAGATACGCAGTATTTT
TRBJ2-2 TRBD2 - TRBV2 CASRDGTSGSGELFF TGTGCCAGCAGGGACGGGACTAGCGGGTCCGGGGAGCTGTTTTTT
TRBJ1-5 - - TRBV4-1 CASSQVITAHGSAGPNQPQHF TGCGCCAGCAGCCAAGTTATTACCGCTCACGGATCCGCGGGTCCTAATCAGCCCCAGCATTTT
TRBJ2-3 - few TRBV5-1 CASSLLAGRKSSTDTQYF TGCGCCAGCAGCTTGTTGGCCGGGAGAAAGTCTAGCACAGATACGCAGTATTTT
TRBJ1-1 TRBD1 - TRBV7-9 CASSYSGTEAFF TGTGCCAGCAGCTACTCCGGGACAGAGGCTTTCTTT
TRBJ2-7 - - TRBV28 CASSWRIDSALLSYEQYF TGTGCCAGCAGTTGGAGAATAGACAGTGCCCTCCTTTCCTACGAGCAGTACTTC
TRBJ2-1 - once TRBV6-1 CASSGRTTNPLSYNEQFF TGTGCCAGCAGTGGTAGGACTACCAACCCCCTCTCCTACAATGAGCAGTTCTTC
TRBJ2-3 - - TRBV7-3 CASSLDKPDTQYF TGTGCCAGCAGCTTAGACAAACCAGATACGCAGTATTTT
TRBJ2-7 - once TRBV5-4 CASSPPDRSSYEQYF TGTGCCAGCAGCCCCCCGGACAGAAGCTCCTACGAGCAGTACTTC
TRBJ1-1 TRBD1 - TRBV19 CATRTGGFSEAFF TGTGCCACTCGGACAGGAGGGTTTTCTGAAGCTTTCTTT
TRBJ1-3 - once TRBV4-2 CASSQDRWQTGSTIYF TGTGCCAGCAGCCAAGATCGATGGCAGACGGGAAGCACCATATATTTT
TRBJ2-4 TRBD1 - TRBV4-1 CASSPGILRRQGLAKNIQYF TGCGCCAGCAGCCCTGGAATCCTCCGCCGACAGGGGCTAGCCAAAAACATTCAGTACTTC
TRBJ1-1 - few TRBV4-2 CASSQEYSGDTEAFF TGTGCCAGCAGCCAAGAGTATTCCGGGGACACTGAAGCTTTCTTT
TRBJ2-1 - - TRBV5-5 CASSSAAGQFF TGTGCCAGCAGCTCGGCTGCAGGGCAGTTCTTC
TRBJ1-2 TRBD1 once TRBV28 CASSFPGGQNYGYTF TGTGCCAGCAGTTTCCCAGGGGGCCAGAACTATGGCTACACCTTC
TRBJ2-3 TRBD2 - TRBV28 CASSPTSGSTDTQYF TGTGCCAGCAGTCCCACTAGCGGGAGCACAGATACGCAGTATTTT
TRBJ1-4 - - TRBV10-3 CAISVRGGSNEKLFF TGTGCCATCAGTGTGAGGGGGGGATCGAATGAAAAACTGTTTTTT
TRBJ2-2 - - TRBV12-1 CASSFASRSPGTGELFF TGTGCCAGCAGCTTTGCGAGCCGGTCACCGGGCACCGGGGAGCTGTTTTTT
TRBJ2-5 TRBD1 - TRBV28 CASSFSLDRGVQETQYF TGTGCCAGCAGTTTTAGTTTGGACAGGGGAGTTCAAGAGACCCAGTACTTC
TRBJ1-1 TRBD1 - TRBV10-3 CAISESYLDRGRPTEAFF TGTGCCATCAGTGAGTCTTACTTGGACAGGGGGCGACCCACTGAAGCTTTCTTT
TRBJ2-7 - - TRBV21-1 CASSKDACEQYF TGTGCCAGCAGCAAAGACGCGTGCGAGCAGTACTTC
TRBJ1-2 - - TRBV10-1 CASSGQTTNYGYTF TGCGCCAGCAGTGGGCAGACTACTAACTATGGCTACACCTTC
TRBJ1-1 - - TRBV9 CASSVEPEVGNTEAFF TGTGCCAGCAGCGTAGAACCAGAGGTGGGGAACACTGAAGCTTTCTTT
TRBJ2-5 TRBD1 once TRBV30 CAWSPGQGAWETQYF TGCGCCTGGAGTCCTGGACAGGGGGCGTGGGAGACCCAGTACTTC
TRBJ2-7 TRBD1 - TRBV11-1 CASSLGRGISYEQYF TGTGCCAGCAGCTTGGGCAGGGGGATTTCCTACGAGCAGTACTTC
TRBJ2-7 TRBD1 - TRBV5-1 CASSSGTGNYEQYF TGCGCCAGCAGCTCTGGGACAGGGAACTACGAGCAGTACTTC
TRBJ1-2 TRBD1 - TRBV25-1 CASSGTGGDLVYGYTF TGTGCCAGCAGTGGGACAGGGGGCGATTTGGTCTATGGCTACACCTTC
TRBJ2-3 - - TRBV7-3 CASSLSGVSTDTQYF TGTGCCAGCAGCTTATCAGGGGTCAGCACAGATACGCAGTATTTT
TRBJ2-2 - - TRBV2 CASSGIPTRSTGELFF TGTGCCAGCAGTGGGATTCCCACGAGGTCCACCGGGGAGCTGTTTTTT
TRBJ1-4 - - TRBV30 CAWSGRGLRNEKLFF TGTGCCTGGAGTGGAAGGGGGTTACGAAATGAAAAACTGTTTTTT
TRBJ2-7 TRBD2 - TRBV19 CASSRTSGAYEQYF TGTGCCAGTAGTAGGACTAGCGGGGCCTACGAGCAGTACTTC
TRBJ2-7 - - TRBV11-2 CASSLDRREQYF TGTGCCAGCAGCTTAGATCGGAGAGAGCAGTACTTC
TRBJ2-3 TRBD2 - TRBV5-1 CASSPGRLAGASTDTQYF TGCGCCAGCAGCCCGGGACGTCTAGCGGGCGCTAGCACAGATACGCAGTATTTT
TRBJ1-5 TRBD1 - TRBV30 CAWSELTGTGTQPQHF TGTGCCTGGAGTGAACTTACCGGGACAGGGACTCAGCCCCAGCATTTT
TRBJ1-3 TRBD1 - TRBV11-2 CASSLPSGTGGDTIYF TGTGCCAGCAGCTTACCGAGCGGGACAGGGGGGGACACCATATATTTT
TRBJ2-2 TRBD1 - TRBV5-1 CASSLRDRVTGELFF TGCGCCAGCAGCTTAAGGGACAGGGTAACCGGGGAGCTGTTTTTT
TRBJ1-2 - few TRBV5-1 CASSLGLGYTF TGCGCCAGCAGCCTGGGACTAGGCTACACCTTC
TRBJ1-2 - - TRBV10-3 CAISDTRGQLDGYTF TGTGCCATCAGTGATACCCGCGGACAGTTAGATGGCTACACCTTC
TRBJ1-2 TRBD1 - TRBV9 CASSATPTGGIGYTF TGTGCCAGCAGCGCCACTCCGACAGGGGGCATTGGCTACACCTTC
TRBJ2-3 - - TRBV11-3 CASSPRSSDTQYF TGTGCCAGCAGCCCGAGGTCCTCAGATACGCAGTATTTT
TRBJ1-1 TRBD1 - TRBV6-6 CASSDADRGPTEAFF TGTGCCAGCAGCGACGCCGACAGGGGGCCTACTGAAGCTTTCTTT